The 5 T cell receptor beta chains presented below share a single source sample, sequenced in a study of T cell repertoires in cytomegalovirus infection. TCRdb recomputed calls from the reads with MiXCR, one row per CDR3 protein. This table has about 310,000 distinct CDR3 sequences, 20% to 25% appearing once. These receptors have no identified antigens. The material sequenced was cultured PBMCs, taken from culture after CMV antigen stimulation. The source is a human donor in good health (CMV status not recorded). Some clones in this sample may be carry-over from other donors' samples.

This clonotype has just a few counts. CDR3 sequence (DNA): TGTGCTAGTGGTTTGCTTCCTGGCACATTGGGCTATGGCTACACCTTC. Its protein is CASGLLPGTLGYGYTF. V usage is TRBV12-5 and J usage is TRBJ1-2; D ambiguous. Germline V CDR1 and CDR2: LGHNT, FRNRAP. This CDR3 is built from 16 residues. V was trimmed by 2 bases and J by 4 bases, leaving 17 bases between them.

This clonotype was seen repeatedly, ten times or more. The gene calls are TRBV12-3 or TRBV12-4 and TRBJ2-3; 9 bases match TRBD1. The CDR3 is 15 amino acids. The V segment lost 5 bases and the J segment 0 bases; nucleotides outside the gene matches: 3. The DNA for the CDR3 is TGTGCCAGCAGTCCCGGGACAGGGAGCACAGATACGCAGTATTTT. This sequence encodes CASSPGTGSTDTQYF.

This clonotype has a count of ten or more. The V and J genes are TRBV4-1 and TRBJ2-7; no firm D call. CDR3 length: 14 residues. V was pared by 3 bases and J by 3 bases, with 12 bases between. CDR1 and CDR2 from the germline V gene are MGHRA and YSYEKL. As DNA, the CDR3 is TGCGCCAGCAGCCAGCTGGGTCTATTCTACGAGCAGTACTTC. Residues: CASSQLGLFYEQYF.

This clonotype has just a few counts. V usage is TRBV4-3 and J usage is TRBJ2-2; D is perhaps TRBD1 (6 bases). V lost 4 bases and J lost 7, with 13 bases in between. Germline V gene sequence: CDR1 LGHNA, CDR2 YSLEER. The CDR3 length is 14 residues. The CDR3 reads CASSLQGAGGELFF. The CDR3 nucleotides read TGCGCCAGCAGCCTACAGGGCGCAGGCGGGGAGCTGTTTTTT.

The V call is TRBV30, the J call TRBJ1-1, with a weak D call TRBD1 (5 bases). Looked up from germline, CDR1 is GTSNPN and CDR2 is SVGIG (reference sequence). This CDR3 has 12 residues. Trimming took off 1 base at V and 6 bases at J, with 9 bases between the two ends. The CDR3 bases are TGTGCCTGGAGTGAAGGGGTATCTGAAGCTTTCTTT. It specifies CAWSEGVSEAFF. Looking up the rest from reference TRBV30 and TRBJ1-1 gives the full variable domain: SQTIHQWPATLVQPVGSPLSLECTVEGTSNPNLYWYRQAAGRGLQLLFYSVGIGQISSEVPQNLSASRPQDRQFILSSKKLLLSDSGFYLCAWSEGVSEAFFGQGTRLTVV.